Listed here are 2 T cell receptor beta chains from one sample, sequenced in a study of blood T cell repertoires in COVID-19. Clones were read by immunoSEQ multiplex PCR, and TCRdb kept only the in-frame ones, dropping some. The table lists about 120,000 clones, 85% of them singletons. Sequenced material: peripheral blood. The receptors were sampled from a human donor in a cohort sampled during active COVID-19.

The chain combines TRBV11-1 with TRBJ1-1; D is possibly TRBD1 (6 bases). The ends were cut back, 1 base at V and 1 base at J, with 7 bases in the middle. The CDR3 loop spans 14 amino acids. Germline assignment: CDR1 SGHAT and CDR2 FQDESV (reference sequence). The chain's CDR3 is CASSLEQGNTEAFF. CDR3 nucleotide sequence: TGTGCCAGCAGCTTAGAACAGGGGAACACTGAAGCTTTCTTT.

The chain recombines TRBV7-8 with TRBJ1-2, with 9 positions matching TRBD1. This CDR3 contains 13 residues. In germline, CDR1 is SGHVS, CDR2 FQNEAQ. V gave up 5 bases and J gave up 8 bases; unmatched junction bases: 6. The CDR3 coding sequence is TGTGCCAGCAGCCGGGACAGGGTAGAAGGCTACACCTTC. Translation: CASSRDRVEGYTF.